These 22 T cell receptor beta chains were all obtained from the same sample, sequenced in a study of T cell responses to AZD1222 COVID-19 vaccine. Using immunoSEQ multiplex PCR, the repertoire was profiled, and TCRdb retains in-frame clones only, with some absent. The profile covers about 53,000 clones, with roughly 90% appearing a single time and 2% to 3% taken by the ten largest. The sequenced sample was peripheral blood, obtained 28 days after the second AZD1222 dose. The receptor set was obtained from an adult who received the AZD1222 COVID-19 vaccine.

V is TRBV30 and J is TRBJ2-7; no reliable D call. The V gene lost 2 bases and the J gene lost 4 bases, with 9 bases spanning the gap. CDR3 length: 12 amino acids. The germline V gene has CDR1 GTSNPN and CDR2 SVGIG (reference sequence). CDR3 coding DNA: TGTGCCTGGAGTCCCATGGGGTACGAGCAGTACTTC. Residues: CAWSPMGYEQYF.

The chain links TRBV18 to TRBJ2-5, with a possible D match to TRBD2 (6 bases). Trimming pared 8 bases from V and 5 bases from J, leaving 15 bases between. The CDR3 sequence is 13 residues long. Germline CDR1 reads KGHSH; CDR2 reads LQKENI. The CDR3 loop is CASQGGQRETQYF. In DNA, the CDR3 is TGTGCCAGCCAAGGAGGGCAGAGGGAGACCCAGTACTTC.

This clone was seen once. J is TRBJ2-7 and V is TRBV5-1; 9 bases line up with TRBD2. CDR1 and CDR2 from the germline V gene are SGHRS and YFSETQ. With 0 bases clipped from V and 6 bases from J, the junction kept 13 bases outside the gene matches. CDR3 length: 17 residues. CDR3 DNA sequence: TGCGCCAGCAGCTTGGGTACAGCGGGAGGCCCAGACGGCGAGCAGTACTTC. This translates into CASSLGTAGGPDGEQYF.

This chain joins TRBV19 and TRBJ1-2; 9 bases align to TRBD1. The germline gives CDR1 LNHDA, CDR2 SQIVND (reference sequence). V was clipped by 5 bases and J by 4 bases; unmatched bases: 8. The length of the CDR3 is 15 residues. For the CDR3, the DNA is TGTGCCAGTAGTGTCCGGGACAGGGCAAGCTATGGCTACACCTTC. Encoded protein: CASSVRDRASYGYTF. The full variable domain, rest sourced from reference TRBV19 and TRBJ1-2, is DGGITQSPKYLFRKEGQNVTLSCEQNLNHDAMYWYRQDPGQGLRLIYYSQIVNDFQKGDIAEGYSVSREKKESFPLTVTSAQKNPTAFYLCASSVRDRASYGYTFGSGTRLTVV.

The chain employs TRBV18 and TRBJ2-1; unclear D gene. Germline values: CDR1 KGHSH, CDR2 LQKENI. V gave up 0 bases and J gave up 0 bases, with 9 bases separating them. The CDR3 is made up of 16 amino acids. The CDR3 DNA sequence: TGTGCCAGCTCACCACCTGGCTGGGTCTCCTACAATGAGCAGTTCTTC. It is translated as CASSPPGWVSYNEQFF.

The rearrangement joins TRBV19 to TRBJ2-2; 9 bases map to TRBD1. This CDR3 has 16 residues. The V gene end was trimmed by 6 bases and the J gene end by 0 bases; junction bases not matched to a gene: 5. The germline V gene has CDR1 LNHDA and CDR2 SQIVND (reference sequence). CDR3 loop: CASRDRQGANTGELFF. The CDR3 DNA is TGTGCCAGTAGAGATCGACAGGGGGCGAACACCGGGGAGCTGTTTTTT.

The rearrangement joins TRBV6-5 to TRBJ2-7; tentatively, D is TRBD2 (6 bases). The CDR3 extends over 15 amino acids. Trimming pared 6 bases from V and 2 bases from J, leaving 17 bases between. CDR1 and CDR2 from the germline V gene are MNHEY and SVGAGI. The CDR3 is CASRSSGTPPYEQYF. CDR3 DNA sequence: TGTGCCAGCAGAAGTTCCGGGACTCCCCCCTACGAGCAGTACTTC.

The CDR3 nucleotides are TGTGCCAGCAGCCCCGGGACAGGGGACACAGATACGCAGTATTTT. Translation: CASSPGTGDTDTQYF. The chain joins TRBV6-4 to TRBJ2-3; 10 nucleotides line up with TRBD1. Per germline, CDR1 MRHNA and CDR2 SNTAGT. V gave up 6 bases and J gave up 2 bases; unmatched junction bases: 5. The CDR3 runs to 15 residues.

The CDR3 sequence: CASSGLAGDYEQYF. Written as DNA, the CDR3 is TGTGCCAGCTCCGGACTAGCGGGGGACTACGAGCAGTACTTC. V is TRBV18 and J is TRBJ2-7; 13 bases align to TRBD2. Germline CDR1 KGHSH, CDR2 LQKENI. CDR3 length: 14 residues. The junction had 2 bases not matched to a gene; V was cut back by 6 bases and J by 3 bases.

The chain employs TRBV5-4 and TRBJ1-2, with 8 bases fitting TRBD1. Germline V gives CDR1 SGHNT, CDR2 YYREEE (reference sequence). Trimming removed 4 bases from V and 4 bases from J; junction bases left unmatched: 6. The CDR3 sequence is 14 residues long. The CDR3 region is CASSPIQGGYGYTF. The CDR3 bases are TGTGCCAGCAGCCCCATACAGGGGGGCTATGGCTACACCTTC.

The chain couples TRBV9 to TRBJ2-5; TRBD2 agrees at 11 bases. The V gene's germline CDR1 is SGDLS and CDR2 YYNGEE. The CDR3 length is 16 residues. With V trimmed by 3 bases and J by 3 bases, 7 bases remained unmatched. CDR3 residues: CASSERGTSGKETQYF. The CDR3 nucleotides read TGTGCCAGCAGCGAGCGCGGGACTAGCGGAAAAGAGACCCAGTACTTC.

V and J are TRBV7-9 and TRBJ2-2; 9 bases are shared with TRBD2. The CDR3 contains 17 residues. Trimming at V came to 4 bases and at J to 4 bases, leaving 10 bases not matched to a gene. Per the germline V gene, CDR1 is SEHNR and CDR2 is FQNEAQ (reference sequence). The CDR3 coding sequence is TGTGCCAGCAGCTCTAATCTAGCGGGATTGGGCACCGGGGAGCTGTTTTTT. This gives the protein CASSSNLAGLGTGELFF.

The chain uses TRBV29-1 and TRBJ1-2, with a weak D call TRBD1 (6 bases). The CDR3 is 13 amino acids. Germline CDR1 reads SQVTM; CDR2 reads ANQGSEA. The V gene lost 2 bases and the J gene lost 3 bases, with 10 bases spanning the gap. CDR3 nucleotides: TGCAGCGTTGAATCAGGGGCTGACTATGGCTACACCTTC. Protein: CSVESGADYGYTF.

The genes are TRBV20-1 and TRBJ2-1; D uncertain. V was trimmed by 3 bases and J by 5 bases, leaving 17 bases between them. Germline lookup yields CDR1 DFQATT and CDR2 SNEGSKA (reference sequence). This CDR3 comprises 15 residues. This chain's CDR3 is CSASETLTRHNEQFF. The CDR3 DNA reads TGCAGTGCTAGTGAAACCCTGACTCGACACAATGAGCAGTTCTTC.

CDR3 bases: TGCGCCAGCAGTGAGTCGGGGACGGGGCCTGAAGCTTTCTTT. Amino acid sequence: CASSESGTGPEAFF. The rearrangement uses TRBV10-1 and TRBJ1-1; D is possibly TRBD1 (5 bases). The CDR3 spans 14 residues. Germline assignment: CDR1 WNHNN and CDR2 SYGVQD (reference sequence). V was clipped by 0 bases and J by 6 bases, with 11 bases between them.

This sequence joins TRBV7-9 and TRBJ2-7; D is possibly TRBD1 or TRBD2 (6 bases each). Germline V CDR1 and CDR2: SEHNR, FQNEAQ (reference sequence). Trimming left V 5 bases short and J 3 bases short, with 11 bases between. The CDR3 consists of 13 residues. The CDR3 sequence is CASSRGGFYEQYF. The CDR3 DNA sequence: TGTGCCAGCAGCCGAGGGGGGTTCTACGAGCAGTACTTC.

The chain combines TRBV5-1 with TRBJ1-3; D gene unclear. The CDR3 extends over 15 amino acids. The germline V gene has CDR1 SGHRS and CDR2 YFSETQ. V was pared by 3 bases and J by 3 bases, with 13 bases between. The CDR3 here is CASSSTAARGNTIYF. The CDR3 bases are TGCGCCAGCAGCTCTACGGCGGCCCGTGGAAACACCATATATTTT.

This clone showed up just once. The chain uses TRBV5-4 and TRBJ2-7, with unresolved D. In germline, CDR1 is SGHNT, CDR2 YYREEE (reference sequence). This CDR3 has 14 residues. V was clipped by 4 bases and J by 0 bases, with 11 bases between them. The DNA for the CDR3 is TGTGCCAGCAGCCTAAACTCCTTCTCCTACGAGCAGTACTTC. This encodes CASSLNSFSYEQYF. The full variable domain, its missing parts supplied by reference TRBV5-4 and TRBJ2-7, is ETGVTQSPTHLIKTRGQQVTLRCSSQSGHNTVSWYQQALGQGPQFIFQYYREEENGRGNFPPRFSGLQFPNYSSELNVNALELDDSALYLCASSLNSFSYEQYFGPGTRLTVT.

The sample holds a few counts of this clone. The J gene is TRBJ1-1, the V gene TRBV7-2, with 8 bases lining up with TRBD1. The CDR3 is 15 amino acids. Germline trimming cut 5 bases from V and 1 base from J; bases unmatched to any gene: 6. Germline CDR1 is SGHTA and CDR2 is FQGNSA. The CDR3 region has the DNA TGTGCCAGCAGCCCCCGGGACAGGCAGAACACTGAAGCTTTCTTT. Translated: CASSPRDRQNTEAFF.

The CDR3: CASSFGSAGFTDTQYF. CDR3 bases: TGTGCCAGCAGTTTTGGTTCTGCGGGGTTCACAGATACGCAGTATTTT. The rearrangement joins TRBV27 to TRBJ2-3, with a tentative D call TRBD2 (6 bases). This CDR3 has 16 amino acids. V was trimmed by 3 bases and J by 2 bases, leaving 15 bases between them. Germline assignment: CDR1 MNHEY and CDR2 SMNVEV (reference sequence).

This rearrangement joins TRBV21-1 to TRBJ2-5; TRBD1 was called by the table and not checked on the DNA. TRBV21-1 is a pseudogene locus. CDR3 size: 19 residues. CDR3 coding DNA: TGTGCCAGCAGCAGCCATTTCAGGGGAAAGGTCGTTCGGGGAGAGACCCAGTACTTC. Amino acids: CASSSHFRGKVVRGETQYF.

This chain connects TRBV18 to TRBJ2-3, with 8 bases identical to TRBD1. J lost 2 bases, V lost 6 bases, and 7 bases had no gene match. This CDR3 has 15 residues. Per the germline V gene, CDR1 is KGHSH and CDR2 is LQKENI. Here the CDR3 DNA reads TGTGCCAGCTCGCATGGACAGGGTTACACAGATACGCAGTATTTT. It encodes CASSHGQGYTDTQYF.